This paragraph covers one T cell receptor (beta chain) sequence. This clonotype occurred many times. Its antigen target is currently unknown. Per-base quality was not reported, and no clone a single base away is much larger than it. The entry originates in a study of T cells in Graves' hyperthyroidism and ophthalmopathy (dated by TCRdb to about 2019). Context from the whole study: Peripheral blood was sampled at the time of initial diagnosis, prior to any treatment. Following sampling, methimazole starting at 30 mg daily was given to hyperthyroidism patients, and high-dose intravenous methylprednisolone was given to ophthalmopathy patients. An independent validation cohort of 18 to 20 hyperthyroidism patients and approximately 15 patients who later progressed to ophthalmopathy tested prospective prediction of ophthalmopathy. The paper reports TCR Vbeta CDR3 sequencing of 130 to 150 peripheral blood samples: some 41 ophthalmopathy, 75 to 80 hyperthyroidism and approximately 17 progressor patients. For training and testing, the 100 or so patients in the discovery cohort were randomly divided in a 7:3 ratio. To identify TCR V-J signatures that set the groups apart, the researchers used a discovery cohort of 90 to 100 patients, made up of 40 to 45 with Graves' ophthalmopathy and some 58 with stable Graves' hyperthyroidism. In about six Graves' hyperthyroidism patients, the study also compared T-cell repertoires from thyroid tissue with T-cell repertoires from blood.

The study at large found these results: In validation, the model predicted progression to ophthalmopathy a median of around 6.5 months before onset, with roughly 70% sensitivity and about 72% specificity. Blood samples also contained most of the expanded thyroid clonotypes (frequency above 0.001), which suggests that blood repertoires may reflect thyroid immune responses. No statistical method was used to fix the sample size in advance, and group allocation was not hidden from the investigators. Ophthalmopathy was separated from stable hyperthyroidism by a 13 V-J signature model, with approximately 89% sensitivity and roughly 84% specificity obtained in cross-validation and 80%/75% obtained in testing.

Hyperthyroidism patients were aged 18 to 65 years and newly diagnosed, with disease duration of less than 2 months. Exclusion was applied to patients with uncontrolled infections, other autoimmune diseases, pregnancy or lactation. Diagnoses relied on clinical symptoms, serum thyroxine and TRAb, thyroid ultrasound and orbital computed tomography. Blood from progressor patients was drawn when they were first diagnosed with hyperthyroidism, before any ophthalmopathy symptoms appeared. PBMCs were separated from roughly 9.3 ml of fresh peripheral blood using Ficoll-Paque density gradient centrifugation. Progressor patients were defined as those initially diagnosed with Graves' hyperthyroidism in whom ophthalmopathy developed during follow-up. Total RNA was extracted using Trizol reagent, and RNA quality was assessed on an Agilent 2100 Bioanalyzer. The TCR beta CDR3 regions were amplified from RNA transcripts. For the first round of RT-PCR on the TCR CDR3, the HTBI primer set was used together with the Qiagen OneStep RT-PCR kit. The libraries were constructed in a second round of multiplex PCR and then size-selected and purified. Sequencing of the libraries was done on an Illumina HiSeq2000 using paired-end 100 bp reads. Regarding the original processing steps: SOAPnuke was used to process the raw data, with reads discarded if the reads contained adapters or uncalled bases, had a mean Phred below 15, or lacked an exact constant-primer or identifier match. COPE v1.2.5 was used to merge the high-quality paired reads, and each unique nucleotide sequence was defined as a clonotype. Clonotypes were aligned to IMGT TRBV, TRBD and TRBJ reference segments using MiTCR v1.1. Analysis was restricted to V-J combinations with a frequency above 0.0001, which covered about 99% of repertoires. The TCS score was defined as the ratio of F50 (clonal expansion) to E x V (chaos), calculated using BLOSUM62-based TCRdist between CDR3 peptides within each V-J. Welch's t-statistics and random forest reduced around 520 V-J features to 13, which were used in a naive Bayes classifier (R e1071). TCRdb took the public reads, trimmed them with fastp at Q25, ran MiXCR for clone calling and kept in-frame beta chains. Records with the same CDR3 protein are collapsed into one entry carrying the most frequent genes and DNA. For this entry, the V and J calls and clone size follow TCRdb and not the study's own pipeline. The sample has a few hundred thousand distinct CDR3 sequences on record, approximately 14% of them singletons. The top ten clones comprise around a quarter of the sample.

Inclusive of the bounding cysteine and phenylalanine, the CDR3 is 13 residues long. Of the read, only the CDR3 DNA is kept; its 39 bases are in frame from base 1. The germline V gene supplies CDR1 SGHVS and CDR2 FQNEAQ. The junction shows trimming of 7 bases on V and 6 bases on J, plus 15 bases between the germline ends. The sequence derives from a woman between 18 and 29 years old with Graves' hyperthyroidism that later progressed to Graves' ophthalmopathy. In this chain, TRBV7-8 is recombined with TRBJ1-1; possibly the D gene is TRBD1, per 6 matching bases. Sequenced material: blood. The sequenced DNA is TGTGCCAGCACGCCAGGGGATACCGCTGAAGCTTTCTTT. It translates as CASTPGDTAEAFF.